These 27 T cell receptor beta chains share one sample of origin, sequenced in a study of CD8+ T cells in alopecia areata. The authors extracted RNA and reverse transcribed it into cDNA as the sequencing template. Libraries were prepared by immunoSEQ multiplex PCR; TCRdb keeps only in-frame clonotypes and omits some of them. The repertoire includes some 200,000 clones, 45% to 75% of them detected once, and approximately 3.5% sits in the top ten. Treatment in this sample: oral pan-JAK inhibitor, 5-10 mg twice daily. The material was CD4+ T cells sorted from blood, obtained at week 4, from a patient treated with tofacitinib. Source of these receptors: a human donor with alopecia areata.

The gene calls are TRBV27 and TRBJ1-2; D gene unclear. Trimming cost V 1 base and J 8 bases, with 17 bases left between them. This CDR3 is built from 15 residues. Germline V gene data show CDR1 as MNHEY and CDR2 as SMNVEV (reference sequence). This CDR3 is CASSLLAEGLSGYTF. The DNA for the CDR3 is TGTGCCAGCAGTTTATTGGCGGAGGGCTTGAGCGGCTACACCTTC.

The chain employs TRBV7-2 and TRBJ2-5, with 7 bases aligning to TRBD1. Germline-derived CDR1 and CDR2 are SGHTA and FQGNSA. V dropped 1 base and J dropped 6; count of bases not matched to a gene: 5. The CDR3 has 14 amino acids. The CDR3 DNA sequence: TGTGCCAGCAGCTTAGACAGGGGCGTAAAGACCCAGTACTTC. Protein: CASSLDRGVKTQYF.

The chain carries TRBV30 and TRBJ1-6; 7 nucleotides align to TRBD1. Germline values: CDR1 GTSNPN, CDR2 SVGIG (reference sequence). J gave up 4 bases and V 4 bases, and 1 base lay outside the gene matches. There are 13 residues in the CDR3. CDR3 in amino acids: CAWKTGYNSPLHF. CDR3 bases: TGTGCCTGGAAGACAGGGTATAATTCACCCCTCCACTTT.

This clone was observed a few times. The V and J genes are TRBV6-5 and TRBJ1-1; D is undetermined. The V gene's germline CDR1 is MNHEY and CDR2 SVGAGI. Trimming left V 0 bases short and J 0 bases short, with 11 bases between. The length of the CDR3 is 16 residues. The CDR3: CASSYSVGRMNTEAFF. In DNA, the CDR3 is TGTGCCAGCAGTTACTCGGTAGGGAGGATGAACACTGAAGCTTTCTTT.

V usage is TRBV9 and J usage is TRBJ1-4; no reliable D call. Germline V CDR1 and CDR2: SGDLS, YYNGEE. With 1 base removed from V and 12 bases from J, the gap between germline ends came to 13 bases. The CDR3 spans 13 residues. The CDR3 reads CASSVSWGTELFF. The CDR3 region has the DNA TGTGCCAGCAGCGTATCATGGGGTACGGAACTGTTTTTT. Based on the CDR3 plus reference TRBV9 and TRBJ1-4, the full variable domain is DSGVTQTPKHLITATGQRVTLRCSPRSGDLSVYWYQQSLDQGLQFLIQYYNGEERAKGNILERFSAQQFPDLHSELNLSSLELGDSALYFCASSVSWGTELFFGSGTQLSVL.

The V and J genes are TRBV5-1 and TRBJ2-5; a weak D match, TRBD1 (5 bases). The V gene's germline CDR1 is SGHRS and CDR2 YFSETQ. V lost 2 bases, J lost 5 bases, and 10 bases lay in between. This CDR3 has 13 residues. CDR3 region: CASSFQGGETQYF. The CDR3 DNA is TGCGCCAGCAGCTTCCAGGGTGGCGAGACCCAGTACTTC. The full variable domain, rest sourced from reference TRBV5-1 and TRBJ2-5, is KAGVTQTPRYLIKTRGQQVTLSCSPISGHRSVSWYQQTPGQGLQFLFEYFSETQRNKGNFPGRFSGRQFSNSRSEMNVSTLELGDSALYLCASSFQGGETQYFGPGTRLLVL.

The chain couples TRBV9 to TRBJ2-5; TRBD1 agrees at 7 bases. The CDR3 sequence is 15 residues long. Unmatched junction bases numbered 10, after V lost 3 bases and J lost 5 bases. Germline V gene lookup returns CDR1 SGDLS and CDR2 YYNGEE. CDR3 in DNA: TGTGCCAGCAGCGAGCATACTGACAGGGCCGAGACCCAGTACTTC. Translating gives CASSEHTDRAETQYF.

This chain joins TRBV4-1 and TRBJ1-2; TRBD1 might be the D (5 bases). V lost 2 bases and J 0 bases, leaving 10 bases between the germline ends. From germline, CDR1 is MGHRA and CDR2 YSYEKL. The CDR3 is made up of 15 amino acids. In nucleotides, the CDR3 is TGCGCCAGCAGCCAATGGAGGGGACCTAACTATGGCTACACCTTC. Its protein is CASSQWRGPNYGYTF.

The chain recombines TRBV11-1 with TRBJ2-1, with 11 bases fitting TRBD2. This CDR3 has 15 residues. V lost 8 bases to trimming and J lost 0 bases; unmatched junction nucleotides: 3. Germline V gene lookup returns CDR1 SGHAT and CDR2 FQDESV (reference sequence). For the CDR3, the DNA is TGTGCCAGCTCTAGCGGGGGGTACTCCTACAATGAGCAGTTCTTC. This gives the protein CASSSGGYSYNEQFF.

CDR3 bases: TGCAGCGGTCGCGACCCCACTTCCACGGGAGGCTACACCTTC. Protein: CSGRDPTSTGGYTF. V and J are TRBV29-1 and TRBJ1-2; D gene ambiguous. V lost 7 bases and J 8 bases, leaving 23 bases between the germline ends. Germline V gene sequence: CDR1 SQVTM, CDR2 ANQGSEA. This CDR3 region has 14 residues.

This clone turned up a few times. The chain is built from TRBV5-4 and TRBJ1-4; 7 positions match TRBD1. V dropped 3 bases and J dropped 3; count of bases not matched to a gene: 5. Germline CDR1 and CDR2: SGHNT and YYREEE (reference sequence). This CDR3 has 15 amino acids. The CDR3 reads CASSSQDRSNEKLFF. Written as DNA, the CDR3 is TGTGCCAGCAGCTCTCAGGACAGGTCTAATGAAAAACTGTTTTTT. Filled out from reference TRBV5-4 and TRBJ1-4, the complete variable domain reads ETGVTQSPTHLIKTRGQQVTLRCSSQSGHNTVSWYQQALGQGPQFIFQYYREEENGRGNFPPRFSGLQFPNYSSELNVNALELDDSALYLCASSSQDRSNEKLFFGSGTQLSVL.

The chain joins TRBV29-1 to TRBJ2-4; the D gene could be TRBD1 or TRBD2 (5 bases each). The CDR3 has 16 amino acids. The germline CDR1 and CDR2 sequences are SQVTM and ANQGSEA. Trimming pared 7 bases from V and 0 bases from J, leaving 19 bases between. CDR3 sequence (DNA): TGCAGCGCGACAGTCACTTTGGGAGTAGCCAAAAACATTCAGTACTTC. Translated: CSATVTLGVAKNIQYF.

A few counts support this clone. This chain joins TRBV25-1 and TRBJ2-7, with a tentative D call TRBD1 (5 bases). The CDR3 sequence is 16 residues long. Germline CDR1 is MGHDK and CDR2 is SYGVNS. Trimming cost V 2 bases and J 12 bases, with 26 bases left between them. The CDR3 region has the DNA TGTGCCAGCAGTGAAACCGTCGCTCTAACGCCAGGGTCGTGGTACTTC. This encodes CASSETVALTPGSWYF.

This clone came up a few times. The genes are TRBV6-6 and TRBJ1-1; D call uncertain. The ends were cut back, 2 bases at V and 5 bases at J, with 6 bases in the middle. This CDR3 has 12 amino acids. CDR1 and CDR2 from the germline V gene are MNHNY and SVGAGI (reference sequence). The CDR3 DNA reads TGTGCCAGCAGTTACACGGCTACTGAAGCTTTCTTT. It codes for CASSYTATEAFF.

The chain uses TRBV29-1 and TRBJ2-7, with D perhaps being TRBD1 or TRBD2 (5 bases each). The CDR3 is 11 residues long. Germline loops: CDR1 SQVTM, CDR2 ANQGSEA. V dropped 6 bases and J dropped 7 bases, with 13 bases sitting between them. CDR3 loop: CSVTGTIEQYF. The CDR3 DNA is TGCAGCGTCACCGGGACGATAGAGCAGTACTTC.

This clone has just a few counts. The genes are TRBV27 and TRBJ2-2, with D hard to call. Trimming pared 2 bases from V and 1 base from J, leaving 11 bases between. The germline gives CDR1 MNHEY, CDR2 SMNVEV (reference sequence). CDR3 length: 16 residues. The CDR3 is CASSLQAPRNTGELFF. CDR3 nucleotide sequence: TGTGCCAGCAGTTTACAGGCCCCCCGGAACACCGGGGAGCTGTTTTTT.

This clone was detected only a few times. The chain uses TRBV5-4 and TRBJ2-5; D unclear. V gave up 1 base and J gave up 5 bases, with 15 bases separating them. This CDR3 has 15 residues. The germline CDR1 and CDR2 sequences are SGHNT and YYREEE (reference sequence). The CDR3 loop is CASSLSIAGRETQYF. In DNA form, the CDR3 reads TGTGCCAGCAGCTTGAGCATTGCTGGGCGGGAGACCCAGTACTTC.

The chain has TRBV7-9 and TRBJ2-6; 9 nucleotides agree with TRBD2. After removal of 5 bases from V and 2 bases from J, the junction contained 1 base not matched to a gene. The CDR3 runs 15 residues. CDR1 and CDR2 from the germline V gene are SEHNR and FQNEAQ (reference sequence). This CDR3 is CASSRTSAGANVLTF. The CDR3, as DNA: TGTGCCAGCAGCCGGACTAGCGCTGGGGCCAACGTCCTGACTTTC.

This chain joins TRBV7-2 and TRBJ2-5; the D gene is possibly TRBD2 (5 bases). Trimming took 1 base from V and 5 from J, leaving 11 bases between them. Germline V gene lookup returns CDR1 SGHTA and CDR2 FQGNSA. This CDR3 has 14 residues. In DNA, the CDR3 is TGTGCCAGCAGCTTAGTTTCCCCGGGGGAGACCCAGTACTTC. Protein sequence: CASSLVSPGETQYF.

The chain employs TRBV6-1 and TRBJ1-1; TRBD1 aligns across 7 bases. The CDR3 loop spans 13 amino acids. Looked up from germline, CDR1 is MNHNS and CDR2 is SASEGT. V was pared by 9 bases and J by 11 bases, with 15 bases of the junction left unmatched. CDR3 loop: CASAGTEVGTAFF. CDR3 DNA sequence: TGTGCCAGTGCCGGGACAGAAGTGGGTACGGCTTTCTTT.

This chain joins TRBV29-1 and TRBJ2-3, with 11 bases aligning to TRBD2. CDR1 is SQVTM and CDR2 is ANQGSEA in the germline V gene. The length of the CDR3 is 15 residues. V lost 2 bases and J lost 5; bases outside the gene matches: 6. CDR3 residues: CSVERLAGGEDTQYF. CDR3 DNA sequence: TGCAGCGTTGAAAGGCTAGCGGGAGGTGAAGATACGCAGTATTTT.

The rearrangement links TRBV15 to TRBJ1-4; 11 positions match TRBD1. The junction had 12 bases not matched to a gene; V was cut back by 0 bases and J by 6 bases. Germline-derived CDR1 and CDR2 are LNHNV and YYDKDF (reference sequence). The CDR3 runs to 19 residues. CDR3 nucleotides: TGTGCCACCAGCAGAGATTTAACCGGGACAGGGGGTTTCGATGAAAAACTGTTTTTT. Its protein is CATSRDLTGTGGFDEKLFF.

The chain joins TRBV4-2 to TRBJ1-2; a possible D gene is TRBD1 (6 bases). The CDR3 runs to 14 residues. The V gene lost 4 bases and the J gene lost 4 bases, with 13 bases spanning the gap. Germline loops: CDR1 LGHNA, CDR2 YNFKEQ. CDR3 amino acids: CASSPSGGGYGYTF. CDR3 sequence (DNA): TGTGCCAGCAGCCCTTCTGGGGGCGGCTATGGCTACACCTTC.

This chain joins TRBV7-9 and TRBJ2-7; D unclear. Germline lookup yields CDR1 SEHNR and CDR2 FQNEAQ (reference sequence). V lost 5 bases to trimming and J lost 3 bases, with 5 bases between them. The CDR3 contains 11 residues. CDR3 region: CASSNIYEQYF. The CDR3, as DNA: TGTGCCAGCAGCAATATCTACGAGCAGTACTTC.

CDR3 protein: CASSFGTEETQYF. In DNA form, the CDR3 reads TGTGCCAGCAGCTTTGGGACGGAAGAGACCCAGTACTTC. The J gene is TRBJ2-5, the V gene TRBV9, with D perhaps matching TRBD1 or TRBD2 (5 bases each). The germline V gene has CDR1 SGDLS and CDR2 YYNGEE. Trimming left V 4 bases short and J 3 bases short, with 10 bases between. CDR3 length equals 13 residues.

V gene TRBV29-1 combines with J gene TRBJ2-7, with D unclear. Germline lookup yields CDR1 SQVTM and CDR2 ANQGSEA. The CDR3 totals 12 residues. Between the trimmed V and J ends, which lost 2 bases and 6 bases, there was a span of 11 bases. DNA for the CDR3: TGCAGCGTTGAACAGGCGGCAACCGAGCAGTACTTC. The encoded protein is CSVEQAATEQYF.

This clone appeared once. The J gene is TRBJ1-1, the V gene TRBV4-1; D unclear. The CDR3 loop spans 14 amino acids. Germline lookup yields CDR1 MGHRA and CDR2 YSYEKL. V was shortened by 0 bases and J by 8 bases, with 13 bases between the two germline ends. The chain's CDR3 is CASSQERALGEAFF. DNA for the CDR3: TGCGCCAGCAGCCAAGAGAGGGCCCTTGGGGAAGCTTTCTTT.